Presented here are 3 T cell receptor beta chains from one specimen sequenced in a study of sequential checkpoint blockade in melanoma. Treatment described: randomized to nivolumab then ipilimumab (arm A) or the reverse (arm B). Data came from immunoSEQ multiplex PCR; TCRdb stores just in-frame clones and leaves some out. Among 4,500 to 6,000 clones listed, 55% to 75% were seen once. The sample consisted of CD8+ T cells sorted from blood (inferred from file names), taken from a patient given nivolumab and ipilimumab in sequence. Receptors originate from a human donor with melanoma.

The CDR3, as DNA: TGCGCCAGCAGCCATAACAGACCTGAGCAGTTCTTC. It specifies CASSHNRPEQFF. This chain uses TRBV4-1 with TRBJ2-1, with no clear D. This CDR3 contains 12 residues. CDR1 is MGHRA and CDR2 is YSYEKL in the germline V gene. Between the trimmed V and J ends, which lost 3 bases and 9 bases, there was a span of 9 bases.

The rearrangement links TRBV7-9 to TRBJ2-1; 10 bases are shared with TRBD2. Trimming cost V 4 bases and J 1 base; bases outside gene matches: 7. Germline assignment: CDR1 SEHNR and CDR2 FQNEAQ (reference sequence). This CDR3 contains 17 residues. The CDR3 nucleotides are TGTGCCAGCAGCTCGCCACCTAGCGGGAGTTCCTACAATGAGCAGTTCTTC. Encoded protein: CASSSPPSGSSYNEQFF.

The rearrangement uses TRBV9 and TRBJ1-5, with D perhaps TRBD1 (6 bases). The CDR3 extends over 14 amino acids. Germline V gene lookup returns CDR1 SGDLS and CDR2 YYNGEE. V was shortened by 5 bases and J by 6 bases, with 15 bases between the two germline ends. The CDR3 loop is CASSLGGDTQPQHF. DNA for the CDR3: TGTGCCAGCAGTTTAGGGGGGGACACTCAGCCCCAGCATTTT.